A single sample gave rise to the 20 T cell receptor beta chains below, sequenced in a study of cytomegalovirus exposure and HLA in healthy donors (dated by TCRdb to 2016 to 2017). Library generation was performed with the immunoSEQ multiplex PCR assay. For the multiplex PCR, a mixture combining 60 forward primers for TCR Vbeta segments and 13 reverse primers for TCR Jbeta segments was used. The table comes from immuneACCESS by way of TCRdb, which keeps in-frame sequences with V and J called. Part of the clones is missing from these tables; in studies checked, under half for an unresolved V gene and the rest for unknown reasons. In this sample's table one finds about 84,000 clones. The ten largest clones add up to less than 0.65% of the sample. The specimen sequenced was PBMCs. Receptors were obtained from a man aged 50 to 60 in good health and CMV-seronegative.

The rearrangement links TRBV18 to TRBJ1-2; D may be TRBD1 (6 bases). Germline assignment: CDR1 KGHSH and CDR2 LQKENI. This CDR3 has 14 residues. The V gene lost 5 bases and the J gene lost 0 bases, with 10 bases spanning the gap. The CDR3 DNA reads TGTGCCAGCTCAACAGGGACAACTAACTATGGCTACACCTTC. Translating gives CASSTGTTNYGYTF.

About this clone: In the same sample, other DNA sequences code for this CDR3. The chain combines TRBV5-6 with TRBJ1-2; D may be TRBD1 (5 bases). V lost 4 bases and J 2 bases, leaving 9 bases between the germline ends. Germline values: CDR1 SGHDT, CDR2 YYEEEE. The CDR3 extends over 13 amino acids. The CDR3, as DNA: TGTGCCAGCAGCCTGCCAGGGAACTATGGCTACACCTTC. Protein sequence: CASSLPGNYGYTF.

This chain joins TRBV6-6 and TRBJ2-5; TRBD1 matches at 7 bases. V gave up 6 bases and J gave up 3 bases; unmatched junction bases: 10. Germline V gives CDR1 MNHNY, CDR2 SVGAGI (reference sequence). This CDR3 has 15 residues. CDR3 sequence reads: CASSRWKGTEETQYF. Written as DNA, the CDR3 is TGTGCCAGCAGCCGATGGAAAGGGACAGAAGAGACCCAGTACTTC.

The CDR3 coding sequence is TGTGCCAGCGCGGTCTCCTACGAGCAGTACTTC. Translating it yields CASAVSYEQYF. V and J are TRBV28 and TRBJ2-7; D gene ambiguous. This CDR3 comprises 11 residues. Deletions cut 8 bases from V and 0 bases from J, with 5 bases between. Germline V gives CDR1 MDHEN, CDR2 SYDVKM.

The gene calls are TRBV7-9 and TRBJ1-1; D unresolved. V was cut by 5 bases and J by 5 bases, with 18 bases left in between. Germline V gives CDR1 SEHNR, CDR2 FQNEAQ (reference sequence). The CDR3 runs to 15 residues. The CDR3 sequence: CASSPRRPGRTEAFF. DNA of the CDR3: TGTGCCAGCAGCCCCAGACGCCCCGGGAGGACTGAAGCTTTCTTT.

The V call is TRBV7-3, the J call TRBJ2-2; D is undetermined. Germline V CDR1 and CDR2: SGHTA, FQGTGA. The CDR3 length is 13 residues. Trimming shortened V by 1 base and J by 5 bases, and 5 bases separated the two germline ends. The CDR3 DNA reads as TGTGCCAGCAGCTTAAGGCTTACCGGGGAGCTGTTTTTT. This encodes CASSLRLTGELFF.

The chain joins TRBV5-1 to TRBJ1-1; D gene unclear. The germline V gene has CDR1 SGHRS and CDR2 YFSETQ. V was cut by 4 bases and J by 2 bases, with 9 bases left in between. CDR3 size: 13 residues. This CDR3 reads CASSTWSNTEAFF. As DNA, the CDR3 is TGCGCCAGCAGCACTTGGTCCAACACTGAAGCTTTCTTT.

V usage is TRBV7-8 and J usage is TRBJ1-2; D is perhaps TRBD1 (5 bases). V lost 1 base to trimming and J lost 2 bases, with 8 bases between them. Germline V CDR1 and CDR2: SGHVS, FQNEAQ. CDR3 length: 14 residues. In DNA form, the CDR3 reads TGTGCCAGCAGCTTAGTCCAGGGAAACTATGGCTACACCTTC. Protein product: CASSLVQGNYGYTF.

The chain uses TRBV14 and TRBJ1-2; TRBD1 is a possible D gene (6 bases). V dropped 2 bases and J dropped 8 bases, with 12 bases sitting between them. The CDR3 is 13 amino acids. Germline CDR1 is SGHDN and CDR2 is FVKESK. The CDR3, as DNA: TGTGCCAGCAGCCAAATCAGGGGAAACGGCTACACCTTC. This sequence encodes CASSQIRGNGYTF.

This chain links TRBV9 with TRBJ2-5; 9 bases agree with TRBD1. Trimming removed 3 bases from V and 5 bases from J; junction bases left unmatched: 8. The CDR3 spans 15 residues. Germline loops: CDR1 SGDLS, CDR2 YYNGEE. CDR3 sequence reads: CASSGGTGYAETQYF. In nucleotides, the CDR3 is TGTGCCAGCAGCGGGGGGACAGGGTATGCGGAGACCCAGTACTTC.

The chain is built from TRBV7-3 and TRBJ1-2; weak D call: TRBD1 (6 bases). The ends were cut back, 0 bases at V and 8 bases at J, with 16 bases in the middle. The CDR3 sequence is 15 residues long. The germline V gene encodes CDR1 SGHTA and CDR2 FQGTGA. The CDR3 is CASSLTASDSGGYTF. In nucleotides, the CDR3 is TGTGCCAGCAGCTTAACCGCCTCGGACAGTGGAGGCTACACCTTC.

The gene calls are TRBV27 and TRBJ2-5; TRBD1 is a possible D gene (5 bases). Germline CDR1 reads MNHEY; CDR2 reads SMNVEV (reference sequence). The CDR3 covers 13 residues. V gave up 1 base and J gave up 3 bases, with 6 bases separating them. CDR3 sequence: CASSLWGKETQYF. DNA of the CDR3: TGTGCCAGCAGTTTATGGGGCAAAGAGACCCAGTACTTC.

The V and J genes are TRBV11-2 and TRBJ2-2; D is possibly TRBD1 (5 bases). The germline gives CDR1 SGHAT, CDR2 FQNNGV. V lost 1 base and J lost 3, with 9 bases in between. The length of the CDR3 is 15 residues. The CDR3 bases are TGTGCCAGCAGCTTAGTACAGGCCCACACCGGGGAGCTGTTTTTT. Translation: CASSLVQAHTGELFF.

Notes on this clone: The germline gene is not matched at one end of the junction; a read error may be the cause. The CDR3 sequence: CASSRQLGPQDF. CDR3 coding DNA: TGTGCCAGCAGCCGACAACTAGGACCGCAAGACTTC. The chain employs TRBV7-2 and TRBJ2-5; possible D gene TRBD2, 5 bases. From germline, CDR1 is SGHTA and CDR2 FQGNSA. The CDR3 totals 12 residues.

The chain uses TRBV19 and TRBJ1-1; D is perhaps TRBD1 (5 bases). V gave up 7 bases and J gave up 4 bases, with 19 bases separating them. The CDR3 consists of 15 residues. Germline-derived CDR1 and CDR2 are LNHDA and SQIVND (reference sequence). The CDR3 DNA follows: TGTGCCAGTACCCCAAGGGTCGGGGGTACCACTGAAGCTTTCTTT. It yields the protein CASTPRVGGTTEAFF.

This rearrangement joins TRBV18 to TRBJ1-5; TRBD1 matches at 9 bases. CDR1 is KGHSH and CDR2 is LQKENI in the germline V gene. CDR3 size: 15 residues. J lost 7 bases, V lost 2 bases, and 6 bases had no gene match. CDR3 coding DNA: TGTGCCAGCTCACCAGAGACAGGGGGAGTACAGCCCCAGCATTTT. Protein product: CASSPETGGVQPQHF. The entire variable domain, with the rest obtained from reference TRBV18 and TRBJ1-5, is as follows: NAGVMQNPRHLVRRRGQEARLRCSPMKGHSHVYWYRQLPEEGLKFMVYLQKENIIDESGMPKERFSAEFPKEGPSILRIQQVVRGDSAAYFCASSPETGGVQPQHFGDGTRLSIL.

The J gene is TRBJ2-3, the V gene TRBV7-3, with 8 bases lining up with TRBD2. There are 15 residues in the CDR3. With 4 bases clipped from V and 3 bases from J, the junction kept 6 bases outside the gene matches. Germline assignment: CDR1 SGHTA and CDR2 FQGTGA. The CDR3 DNA reads as TGTGCCAGCAGCTGGCGGGGGGCAGCGACAGATACGCAGTATTTT. Amino acid sequence: CASSWRGAATDTQYF.

The V and J genes are TRBV6-4 and TRBJ1-2, with 8 bases lining up with TRBD1. This CDR3 is 17 amino acids long. The V gene end was trimmed by 0 bases and the J gene end by 1 base; junction bases not matched to a gene: 7. Germline CDR1 is MRHNA and CDR2 is SNTAGT. The CDR3 loop is CASSDSSRGTGNYGYTF. The CDR3 DNA sequence: TGTGCCAGCAGTGACTCGAGTCGAGGGACAGGTAACTATGGCTACACCTTC.

The chain employs TRBV28 and TRBJ2-7; 10 nucleotides agree with TRBD2. With 3 bases clipped from V and 1 base from J, the junction kept 6 bases outside the gene matches. This CDR3 is 16 amino acids long. Germline V gene lookup returns CDR1 MDHEN and CDR2 SYDVKM. The CDR3 reads CASSFGLAVLSYEQYF. The CDR3 DNA reads as TGTGCCAGCAGTTTTGGACTAGCGGTATTGTCCTACGAGCAGTACTTC.

The chain uses TRBV5-1 and TRBJ1-2, with 7 bases that match TRBD1. The CDR3 is 14 amino acids. V lost 3 bases and J lost 2; bases outside the gene matches: 4. CDR1 and CDR2 from the germline V gene are SGHRS and YFSETQ. The CDR3: CASSSLTGNYGYTF. CDR3 DNA sequence: TGCGCCAGCAGCTCTCTGACAGGGAACTATGGCTACACCTTC.